Each of the 27 T cell receptor beta chains below was sequenced from the same sample in a study of CD8 T cells in ankylosing spondylitis. Overall study results and limits: Made up of eight highly homologous variants, a TCR beta motif appeared characteristic of ankylosing spondylitis blood.

TCRdb reanalysed the 5' RACE reads using MiXCR and keeps one entry per CDR3 protein. The data show about 220,000 distinct CDR3 sequences, 6% to 8.5% seen once. For these receptors, no antigen is known. The material sequenced was blood, either unsorted or a sorted T cell fraction (not recorded which). Receptors originate from a male donor with ankylosing spondylitis.

This clonotype has at least ten counts. The chain carries TRBV29-1 and TRBJ1-6; D is uncertain. This CDR3 spans 14 amino acids. V was shortened by 5 bases and J by 8 bases, with 16 bases between the two germline ends. Germline V gives CDR1 SQVTM, CDR2 ANQGSEA. Here the CDR3 DNA reads TGCAGCGTTTTCGATGGGGATGGGCATTCACCCCTCCACTTT. Translated: CSVFDGDGHSPLHF.

This clonotype showed up just a few times. V usage is TRBV19 and J usage is TRBJ2-7; possible D gene TRBD2, 5 bases. Deletions cut 3 bases from V and 7 bases from J, with 13 bases between. This CDR3 is built from 13 residues. Germline V gene data show CDR1 as LNHDA and CDR2 as SQIVND (reference sequence). The CDR3 spells CASSISETKEQYF. DNA for the CDR3: TGTGCCAGTAGTATTTCCGAGACTAAAGAGCAGTACTTC.

This clonotype was found many times. The CDR3 bases are TGTGCCAGCAGCCAAGTAAGGAATCCCACCGGGGAGCTGTTTTTT. Translated: CASSQVRNPTGELFF. The chain links TRBV3-1 to TRBJ2-2, with D uncertain. The ends were cut back, 1 base at V and 4 bases at J, with 10 bases in the middle. Germline V gives CDR1 LGHDT, CDR2 YNNKEL (reference sequence). CDR3 length: 15 residues.

This clonotype was seen many times. DNA of the CDR3: TGCGCCAGCAGCCAAGATCGAGGGGGGTACAATGAGCAGTTCTTC. It specifies CASSQDRGGYNEQFF. The rearrangement links TRBV4-3 to TRBJ2-1; D might be TRBD1 or TRBD2, each matching 6 bases. Trimming took off 0 bases at V and 4 bases at J, with 10 bases between the two ends. Germline V gives CDR1 LGHNA, CDR2 YSLEER. This CDR3 spans 15 amino acids.

The sample holds many counts of this clonotype. The chain carries TRBV12-5 and TRBJ2-1; 8 nucleotides line up with TRBD2. J was trimmed by 4 bases and V by 3 bases; bases with no gene match: 5. The V gene's germline CDR1 is LGHNT and CDR2 FRNRAP. The CDR3 has 15 residues. The CDR3 sequence: CASGFLAGTYNEQFF. The CDR3 DNA reads as TGTGCTAGTGGTTTTCTAGCGGGTACTTACAATGAGCAGTTCTTC.

This clonotype was seen repeatedly, ten times or more. This rearrangement joins TRBV7-8 to TRBJ2-2; D unresolved. Per the germline V gene, CDR1 is SGHVS and CDR2 is FQNEAQ. V dropped 0 bases and J dropped 4 bases, with 15 bases sitting between them. This CDR3 has 17 residues. The CDR3 bases are TGTGCCAGCAGCTTAGCGTACCTTCCCATACCCACCGGGGAGCTGTTTTTT. Residues: CASSLAYLPIPTGELFF.

This clonotype was seen repeatedly, ten times or more. V and J are TRBV15 and TRBJ2-5; no firm D call. V lost 0 bases and J 5 bases, leaving 16 bases between the germline ends. CDR1 is LNHNV, CDR2 YYDKDF, per germline (reference sequence). This CDR3 has 16 amino acids. CDR3 region: CATSRDWSGLAETQYF. The CDR3 nucleotides are TGTGCCACCAGCAGAGATTGGTCAGGTTTGGCTGAGACCCAGTACTTC.

This clonotype came up many times. The J gene is TRBJ2-3, the V gene TRBV7-2; D may be TRBD1 (5 bases). Trimming removed 5 bases from V and 2 bases from J, with 14 bases in between. This CDR3 has 15 amino acids. Per germline, CDR1 SGHTA and CDR2 FQGNSA. CDR3 protein: CASSPSAGLTDTQYF. The CDR3 DNA follows: TGTGCCAGCAGCCCAAGTGCAGGGCTCACAGATACGCAGTATTTT.

V gene TRBV4-1 combines with J gene TRBJ1-5, with D unresolved. The CDR3 loop spans 14 amino acids. Per germline, CDR1 MGHRA and CDR2 YSYEKL. Trimming took off 1 base at V and 7 bases at J, with 11 bases between the two ends. CDR3 protein: CASSQGPSQQPQHF. CDR3 bases: TGCGCCAGCAGCCAAGGACCCTCGCAACAGCCCCAGCATTTT.

The table lists this clonotype with many counts. The V and J genes are TRBV4-3 and TRBJ1-1; the D gene is possibly TRBD1 (5 bases). Per the germline V gene, CDR1 is LGHNA and CDR2 is YSLEER. The CDR3 length is 16 residues. V was shortened by 3 bases and J by 5 bases, with 19 bases between the two germline ends. CDR3 sequence: CASSHEPGRGGTEAFF. For the CDR3, the DNA is TGCGCCAGCAGCCACGAACCGGGACGGGGAGGAACTGAAGCTTTCTTT.

This clonotype has ten or more counts. The V and J genes are TRBV7-8 and TRBJ2-1; D is tentatively TRBD1 or TRBD2 (6 bases each). Germline lookup yields CDR1 SGHVS and CDR2 FQNEAQ. With 10 bases removed from V and 0 bases from J, the gap between germline ends came to 13 bases. This CDR3 is 14 amino acids long. The chain's CDR3 is CATGAWSSYNEQFF. For the CDR3, the DNA is TGTGCCACGGGGGCTTGGAGCTCCTACAATGAGCAGTTCTTC.

This chain connects TRBV5-5 to TRBJ1-1, with D possibly being TRBD1 (5 bases). V was shortened by 9 bases and J by 4 bases, with 19 bases between the two germline ends. There are 14 residues in the CDR3. The germline V gene encodes CDR1 SGHKS and CDR2 YYEKEE (reference sequence). CDR3 residues: CAMSFGLGGTEAFF. Here the CDR3 DNA reads TGTGCCATGAGCTTCGGGCTGGGGGGCACTGAAGCTTTCTTT. The variable domain in full, with the rest retrieved from reference TRBV5-5 and TRBJ1-1, is DAGVTQSPTHLIKTRGQQVTLRCSPISGHKSVSWYQQVLGQGPQFIFQYYEKEERGRGNFPDRFSARQFPNYSSELNVNALLLGDSALYLCAMSFGLGGTEAFFGQGTRLTVV.

This clonotype was detected many times. The chain recombines TRBV5-1 with TRBJ2-7, with D perhaps TRBD2 (6 bases). The germline V and J ends were trimmed by 4 bases and 1 base, with 15 bases remaining between them. Germline CDR1 and CDR2: SGHRS and YFSETQ. CDR3 length: 15 residues. The CDR3 DNA follows: TGCGCCAGCAGCCCGGGGGACCGTATTTCCTACGAGCAGTACTTC. Its protein product is CASSPGDRISYEQYF.

This clonotype was seen more than once but under ten times. The rearrangement joins TRBV19 to TRBJ1-5; unclear D gene. V was trimmed by 7 bases and J by 6 bases, leaving 4 bases between them. The CDR3 runs to 10 residues. Germline V gene lookup returns CDR1 LNHDA and CDR2 SQIVND (reference sequence). CDR3 sequence: CASNGQPQHF. The CDR3 region has the DNA TGTGCCAGTAACGGTCAGCCCCAGCATTTT.

In this sample, this clonotype turned up many times. The chain recombines TRBV29-1 with TRBJ2-1; D may be TRBD2 (5 bases). V lost 4 bases to trimming and J lost 7 bases, with 17 bases between them. This CDR3 is built from 14 residues. The germline gives CDR1 SQVTM, CDR2 ANQGSEA. CDR3 nucleotide sequence: TGCAGCGTTGCAGGCATACCCTGGGAGAATGAGCAGTTCTTC. Translated, it gives CSVAGIPWENEQFF.

At least ten counts were recorded for this clonotype. The rearrangement joins TRBV18 to TRBJ1-4, with a tentative D call TRBD1 (5 bases). The CDR3 is 14 amino acids. Trimming left V 5 bases short and J 8 bases short, with 15 bases between. Germline CDR1 KGHSH, CDR2 LQKENI. Written as DNA, the CDR3 is TGTGCCAGCTCAGAAGGGGTACGACGGGAAAAACTGTTTTTT. Protein product: CASSEGVRREKLFF.

This clonotype has ten or more counts. The rearrangement uses TRBV29-1 and TRBJ2-5, with a tentative D call TRBD2 (6 bases). The CDR3 sequence is 12 residues long. V was trimmed by 3 bases and J by 5 bases, leaving 10 bases between them. Per the germline V gene, CDR1 is SQVTM and CDR2 is ANQGSEA. In DNA form, the CDR3 reads TGCAGCGTTGATACACGGGGGGAGACCCAGTACTTC. Its translation is CSVDTRGETQYF.

V usage is TRBV9 and J usage is TRBJ2-3, with 10 nucleotides matching TRBD1. The CDR3 covers 15 residues. CDR1 and CDR2 (germline): SGDLS, YYNGEE. V was clipped by 3 bases and J by 3 bases; unmatched bases: 4. The CDR3: CASSGTGGRTDTQYF. CDR3 in DNA: TGTGCCAGCAGCGGGACAGGGGGGCGAACAGATACGCAGTATTTT.

This clonotype was seen repeatedly, ten times or more. Germline is not matched at one junction end, which may reflect a read error. The rearrangement uses TRBV6-1 and TRBJ2-5, with 8 bases aligning to TRBD2. CDR3 length: 15 residues. Germline CDR1 is MNHNS and CDR2 is SASEGT. The CDR3 region is CASSKAGEVGETQYF. CDR3 DNA sequence: TGTGCCAGCAGTAAAGCGGGAGAGGTCGGTGAGACCCAGTACTTC.

The CDR3 spells CASNPGRGYGYTF. The CDR3 region has the DNA TGTGCCAGCAATCCGGGGCGCGGATATGGCTACACCTTC. V is TRBV6-2 or TRBV6-3 and J is TRBJ1-2, with TRBD1 as a possible D gene (5 bases). The V end was cut by 7 bases, the J end by 5 bases, with 14 bases between. CDR1 is MNHEY, CDR2 SVGEGT, per germline. This CDR3 has 13 residues.

This CDR3 is CASSRYGTLRQFF. The CDR3 nucleotides are TGTGCCAGCAGTAGATACGGGACTCTGAGACAGTTCTTC. This sequence joins TRBV12-3 or TRBV12-4 and TRBJ2-1; TRBD2 is a possible D gene (6 bases). The V end lost 5 bases, the J end lost 13 bases, and 18 bases lay between the germline ends. The CDR3 runs to 13 residues.

This chain joins TRBV5-4 and TRBJ2-7, with 10 bases lining up with TRBD1. V dropped 0 bases and J dropped 6; count of bases not matched to a gene: 6. This CDR3 spans 15 amino acids. Germline V lookup: CDR1 SGHNT, CDR2 YYREEE (reference sequence). The CDR3 bases are TGTGCCAGCAGCTTGGGGGACAGGGGCTCTGGCGAGCAGTACTTC. Amino acid sequence: CASSLGDRGSGEQYF. Based on the CDR3 plus reference TRBV5-4 and TRBJ2-7, the full variable domain is ETGVTQSPTHLIKTRGQQVTLRCSSQSGHNTVSWYQQALGQGPQFIFQYYREEENGRGNFPPRFSGLQFPNYSSELNVNALELDDSALYLCASSLGDRGSGEQYFGPGTRLTVT.

The table lists this clonotype with a few counts. J is TRBJ2-1 and V is TRBV4-2; the match to TRBD2 covers 11 bases. The CDR3 consists of 19 residues. With 5 bases clipped from V and 7 bases from J, the junction kept 19 bases outside the gene matches. Looked up from germline, CDR1 is LGHNA and CDR2 is YNFKEQ. CDR3 in DNA: TGTGCCAGCAGCACTGATTTTACTAGCGGGAGCCCCGATGGGAATGAGCAGTTCTTC. This encodes CASSTDFTSGSPDGNEQFF.

This clonotype was counted ten times or more. The chain carries TRBV10-1 and TRBJ2-5, with D possibly TRBD1 on 5 matching bases. CDR1 and CDR2 from the germline V gene are WNHNN and SYGVQD (reference sequence). This CDR3 comprises 14 residues. V lost 3 bases and J 1 base, leaving 9 bases between the germline ends. The CDR3 is CASSDPGSQETQYF. DNA of the CDR3: TGCGCCAGCAGTGACCCAGGGTCCCAAGAGACCCAGTACTTC.

Many counts were recorded for this clonotype. This chain connects TRBV4-1 to TRBJ2-1; TRBD2 matches 10 bases. The CDR3 totals 16 residues. The germline V gene has CDR1 MGHRA and CDR2 YSYEKL. J gave up 2 bases and V 1 base, and 2 bases lay outside the gene matches. The CDR3: CASSQVSGRTYNEQFF. The CDR3 coding sequence is TGCGCCAGCAGCCAAGTTAGCGGGAGGACCTACAATGAGCAGTTCTTC.

This clonotype was counted ten times or more. This sequence joins TRBV6-2 or TRBV6-3 and TRBJ2-7; D is unresolved. The germline V gene encodes CDR1 MNHEY and CDR2 SVGEGT. This CDR3 region has 14 residues. Trimming removed 7 bases at V and 0 bases at J, with 13 bases between. CDR3 protein: CASTLRGSSYEQYF. The CDR3 nucleotides are TGTGCCAGCACCCTAAGAGGAAGCTCCTACGAGCAGTACTTC.

This clonotype came up many times. The CDR3 coding sequence is TGTGCCATCAGTGAGTCGACGGAAGGCCCAATTGGAAACACCATATATTTT. Encoded protein: CAISESTEGPIGNTIYF. The chain recombines TRBV10-3 with TRBJ1-3; no definite D call. Trimming cost V 0 bases and J 3 bases, with 15 bases left between them. Germline V lookup: CDR1 ENHRY, CDR2 SYGVKD. This CDR3 has 17 residues.